This TCR beta chain is from a study of lung T cells in sarcoidosis with Löfgren's syndrome. Study outcomes and limitations: Shared TRAV12-1 and TRBV2 CDR3 motifs were reported across several patients.

This clonotype showed up many times. Antigen specificity is unknown. V lost 10 bases, J lost 3 bases, and 16 bases lay in between. CDR1 is MNHEY, CDR2 SVGEGT, per germline. CDR3 size: 13 residues. Each CDR3 protein is one row after TCRdb ran MiXCR on the reads. The sample includes 58,000 or so distinct CDR3 sequences, 21% of them seen just once. The receptor was isolated from a human donor with sarcoidosis (Löfgren's syndrome or another form), or a control subject (not recorded which). Sequenced sample: CD4+ T cells from PBMCs. This chain joins TRBV6-2 or TRBV6-3 and TRBJ2-7; D is possibly TRBD2 (5 bases). The chain's CDR3 is CAIQRADLYEQYF. The CDR3 coding sequence is TGTGCCATCCAACGAGCGGACCTCTACGAGCAGTACTTC.